This T cell receptor beta chain was obtained from a study of CD8 T cells in Susac syndrome (dated 2019 in TCRdb). Study-wide context: Whether CD8+ T cell activation and differentiation in Susac syndrome was antigen driven was tested using repertoire sequencing. The study compared CD8+ T cell repertoire clonality among 12 healthy donors, about 14 Susac syndrome patients and roughly 15 multiple sclerosis patients. What the study reported, not specific to this receptor: The study acknowledged that relatively few individuals were included in the TCR sequencing and HLA analysis.

RNA was extracted with the RNeasy kit and about 0.5 to 1 ug was reverse transcribed using random hexamers. The immunoSEQ multiplex PCR assay, covering 54 Vbeta and 13 Jbeta segments, was used to amplify TCR beta CDR3 regions. PCR amplification bias was corrected by using a synthetic template baseline for primer optimization and computational correction. The original pipeline was this. Only productive sequences were kept, with reads annotated to V, D and J genes according to IMGT and analyzed in immunoSEQ Analyzer. To calculate clonality, Shannon entropy was normalized by log2 of the number of productive unique sequences and then subtracted from one. For each patient and control, public and private clones were evaluated within the 100 most prevalent clones. A clone was defined as Susac-specific if it was absent from the healthy and MS cohorts, from 1052 published viral clones and from other ImmuneACCESS disease sequences. Using fastp at Q25 and MiXCR, TCRdb reprocessed the public reads and kept productive beta chains. Under each unique CDR3 protein, matching rows form one entry showing the most common genes and DNA. The V and J calls here are based on TCRdb, not the publication. The sample table lists nearly 70,000 distinct CDR3 sequences, roughly 94% of them with a count of one. 0.2% to 0.25% of the sample is taken by the ten largest.

Peripheral blood CD8+ and CD4+ T cells from healthy donors, Susac syndrome patients and multiple sclerosis patients were profiled using high-throughput TCR beta sequencing. The healthy donors served as controls matched for age and sex. Bulk CD8+ and CD4+ T cells were purified by magnetic negative isolation, while CD8+ TEMRA cells were enriched using FACS. Blood was drawn into EDTA tubes, processed within 24 hours, and PBMCs were isolated by density gradient centrifugation. PBMCs destined for TCR sequencing were cryopreserved in liquid nitrogen and later thawed in a 37 °C water bath. The sorted or isolated CD4+, CD8+ and CD8+ TEMRA cells had a purity of 90% or higher. From its cysteine to its phenylalanine, the CDR3 spans 13 amino acids. Of all the DNA, just the CDR3 is kept, 39 bases in frame from base 1. For CDR1 and CDR2, the germline V gene lists SQVTM and ANQGSEA. Germline trimming amounts to 3 bases on V and 5 bases on J, with 6 as the count of junction bases outside the gene matches.

As for this clonotype: Its antigen is still unknown. No much larger clonotype is one base removed from it; base qualities were not supplied.

The chain is encoded by TRBV29-1 joined to TRBJ2-5, and 7 junctional nucleotides match TRBD1. The sequence came from a human donor in good health. The material sequenced was CD8+ T cells from PBMCs. The sequenced DNA: TGCAGCGTTGATGCCGGGACAGAGGAGACCCAGTACTTC. Its protein product is CSVDAGTEETQYF.